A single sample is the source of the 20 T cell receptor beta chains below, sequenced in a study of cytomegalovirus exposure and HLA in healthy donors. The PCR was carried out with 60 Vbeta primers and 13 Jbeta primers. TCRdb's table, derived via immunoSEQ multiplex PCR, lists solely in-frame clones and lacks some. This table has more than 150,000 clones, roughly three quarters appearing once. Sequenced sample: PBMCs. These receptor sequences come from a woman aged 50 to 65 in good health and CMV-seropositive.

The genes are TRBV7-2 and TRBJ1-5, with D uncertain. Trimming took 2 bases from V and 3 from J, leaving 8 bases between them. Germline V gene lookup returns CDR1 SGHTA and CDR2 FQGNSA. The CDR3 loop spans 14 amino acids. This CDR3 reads CASSLNSDNQPQHF. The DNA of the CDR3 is TGTGCCAGCAGCTTAAACAGTGACAATCAGCCCCAGCATTTT.

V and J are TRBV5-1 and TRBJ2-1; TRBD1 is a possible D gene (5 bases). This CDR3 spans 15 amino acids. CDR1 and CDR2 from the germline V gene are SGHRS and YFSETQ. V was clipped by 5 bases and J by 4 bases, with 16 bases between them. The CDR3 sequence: CASRYQGGVYNEQFF. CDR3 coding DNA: TGCGCCAGCAGGTATCAGGGTGGCGTTTACAATGAGCAGTTCTTC.

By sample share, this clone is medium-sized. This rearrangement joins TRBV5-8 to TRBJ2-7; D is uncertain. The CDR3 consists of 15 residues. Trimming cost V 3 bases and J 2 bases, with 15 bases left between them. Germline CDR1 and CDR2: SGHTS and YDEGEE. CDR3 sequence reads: CASSWAVQSTYEQYF. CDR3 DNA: TGTGCCAGCAGCTGGGCAGTGCAGAGCACCTACGAGCAGTACTTC.

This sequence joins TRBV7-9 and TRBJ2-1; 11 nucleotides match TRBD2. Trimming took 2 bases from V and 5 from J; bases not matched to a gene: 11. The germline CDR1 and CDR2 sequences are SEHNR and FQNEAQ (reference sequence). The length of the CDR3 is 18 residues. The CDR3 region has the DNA TGTGCCAGCAGCTTACCGCCCCGACTAGCGGGACGCAACAATGAGCAGTTCTTC. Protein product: CASSLPPRLAGRNNEQFF.

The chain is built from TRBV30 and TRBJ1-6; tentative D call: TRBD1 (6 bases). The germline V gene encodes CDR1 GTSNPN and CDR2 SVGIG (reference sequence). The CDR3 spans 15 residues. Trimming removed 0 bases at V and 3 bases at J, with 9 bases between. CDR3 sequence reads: CAWSVKGDYNSPLHF. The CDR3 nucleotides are TGTGCCTGGAGTGTAAAGGGGGACTATAATTCACCCCTCCACTTT.

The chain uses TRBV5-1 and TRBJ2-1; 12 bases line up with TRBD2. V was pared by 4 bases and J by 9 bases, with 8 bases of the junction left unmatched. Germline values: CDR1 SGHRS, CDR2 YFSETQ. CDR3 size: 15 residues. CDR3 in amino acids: CASSMSSGRASEQFF. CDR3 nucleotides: TGCGCCAGCAGCATGTCTAGCGGGAGGGCCTCTGAGCAGTTCTTC.

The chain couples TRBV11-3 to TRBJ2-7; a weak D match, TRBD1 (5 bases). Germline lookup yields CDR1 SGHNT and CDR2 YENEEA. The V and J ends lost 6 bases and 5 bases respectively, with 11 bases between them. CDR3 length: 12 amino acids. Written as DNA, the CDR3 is TGTGCCAGCAGAGGAAAGACAGACGAGCAGTACTTC. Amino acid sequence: CASRGKTDEQYF.

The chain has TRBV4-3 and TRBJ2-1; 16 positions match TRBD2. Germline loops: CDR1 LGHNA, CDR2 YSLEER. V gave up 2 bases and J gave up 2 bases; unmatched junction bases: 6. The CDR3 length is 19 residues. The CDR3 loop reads CASSQKPGLAGGAYNEQFF. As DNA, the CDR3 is TGCGCCAGCAGCCAAAAACCGGGACTAGCGGGGGGGGCCTACAATGAGCAGTTCTTC.

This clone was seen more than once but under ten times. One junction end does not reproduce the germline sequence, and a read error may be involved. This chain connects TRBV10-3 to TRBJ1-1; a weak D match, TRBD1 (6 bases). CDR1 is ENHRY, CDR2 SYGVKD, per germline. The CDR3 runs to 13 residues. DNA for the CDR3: TGTGCCATTAGTGGGGGGCTGAACACTGAAGCTTTCTTT. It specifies CAISGGLNTEAFF.

In DNA form, the CDR3 reads TGTGCCAGCAGCTTAGCCCCGGGAGATAATCAGCCCCAGCATTTT. This sequence encodes CASSLAPGDNQPQHF. The chain has TRBV7-8 and TRBJ1-5; D is unclear. This CDR3 spans 15 amino acids. V was clipped by 0 bases and J by 4 bases, with 10 bases between them. CDR1 and CDR2 (germline): SGHVS, FQNEAQ.

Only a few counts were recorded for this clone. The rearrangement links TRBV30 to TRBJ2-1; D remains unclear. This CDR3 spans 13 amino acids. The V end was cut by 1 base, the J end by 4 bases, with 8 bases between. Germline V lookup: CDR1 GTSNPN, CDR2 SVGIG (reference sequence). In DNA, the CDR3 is TGTGCCTGGAGTGCGAGTCCTTACAATGAGCAGTTCTTC. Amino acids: CAWSASPYNEQFF.

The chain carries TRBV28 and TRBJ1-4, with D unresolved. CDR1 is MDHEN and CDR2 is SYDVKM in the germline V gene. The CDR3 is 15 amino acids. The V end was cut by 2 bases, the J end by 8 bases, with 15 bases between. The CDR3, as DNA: TGTGCCAGCAGTTTACAGGCAGGTGGTAGGGAAAAACTGTTTTTT. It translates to CASSLQAGGREKLFF.

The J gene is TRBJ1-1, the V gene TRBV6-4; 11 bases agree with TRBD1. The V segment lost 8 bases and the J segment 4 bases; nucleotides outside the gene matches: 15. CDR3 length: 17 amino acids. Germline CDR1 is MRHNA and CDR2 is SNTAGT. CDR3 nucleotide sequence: TGTGCCAGCGGGACACCGGGACAGGGGGAGGAGAGCACTGAAGCTTTCTTT. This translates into CASGTPGQGEESTEAFF.

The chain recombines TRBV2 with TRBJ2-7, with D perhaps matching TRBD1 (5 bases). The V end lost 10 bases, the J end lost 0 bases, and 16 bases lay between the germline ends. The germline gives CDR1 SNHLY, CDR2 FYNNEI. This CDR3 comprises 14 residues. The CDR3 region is CATTVQGGSYEQYF. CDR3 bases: TGTGCCACCACAGTGCAGGGCGGCTCCTACGAGCAGTACTTC.

DNA for the CDR3: TGTGCCAGCAGTCCTCCCGGAGGGGCAGATACGCAGTATTTT. Encoded protein: CASSPPGGADTQYF. The chain uses TRBV28 and TRBJ2-3, with D perhaps matching TRBD2 (6 bases). V was clipped by 5 bases and J by 4 bases, with 13 bases between them. Germline CDR1 is MDHEN and CDR2 is SYDVKM. The CDR3 runs to 14 residues.

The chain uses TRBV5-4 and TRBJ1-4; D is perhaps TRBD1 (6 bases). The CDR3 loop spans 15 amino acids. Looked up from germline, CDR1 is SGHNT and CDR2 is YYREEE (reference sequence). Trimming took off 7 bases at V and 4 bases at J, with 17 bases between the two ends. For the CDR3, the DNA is TGTGCCAGCGCCTTGGGGGACACTCTTAATGAAAAACTGTTTTTT. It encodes CASALGDTLNEKLFF.

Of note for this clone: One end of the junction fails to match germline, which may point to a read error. The CDR3 nucleotides read TGTGCCAGTAGGAGTCTAGCGGGAGGGGGACCGGCGGACTTC. Translation: CASRSLAGGGPADF. The chain employs TRBV19 and TRBJ2-5; 12 nucleotides align to TRBD2. Per germline, CDR1 LNHDA and CDR2 SQIVND (reference sequence). There are 14 residues in the CDR3.

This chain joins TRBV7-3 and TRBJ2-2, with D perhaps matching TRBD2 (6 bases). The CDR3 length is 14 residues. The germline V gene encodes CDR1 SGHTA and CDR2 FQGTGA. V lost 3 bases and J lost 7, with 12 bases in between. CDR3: CASSLTREVGELFF. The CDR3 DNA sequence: TGTGCCAGCAGCTTGACTAGGGAGGTCGGGGAGCTGTTTTTT.

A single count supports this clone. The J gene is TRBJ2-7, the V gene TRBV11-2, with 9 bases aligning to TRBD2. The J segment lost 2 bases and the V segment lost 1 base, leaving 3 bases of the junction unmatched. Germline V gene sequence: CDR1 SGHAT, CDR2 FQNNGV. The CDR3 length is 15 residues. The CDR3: CASSLGLAGPYEQYF. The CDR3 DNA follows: TGTGCCAGCAGCTTAGGGCTAGCGGGGCCCTACGAGCAGTACTTC.

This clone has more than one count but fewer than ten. This CDR3 is CASSLNPVYQETQYF. In DNA, the CDR3 is TGTGCCAGCAGCCTAAACCCCGTGTACCAAGAGACCCAGTACTTC. The V call is TRBV9, the J call TRBJ2-5; no firm D call. The CDR3 is 15 residues long. V dropped 4 bases and J dropped 0 bases, with 13 bases sitting between them. From germline, CDR1 is SGDLS and CDR2 YYNGEE.